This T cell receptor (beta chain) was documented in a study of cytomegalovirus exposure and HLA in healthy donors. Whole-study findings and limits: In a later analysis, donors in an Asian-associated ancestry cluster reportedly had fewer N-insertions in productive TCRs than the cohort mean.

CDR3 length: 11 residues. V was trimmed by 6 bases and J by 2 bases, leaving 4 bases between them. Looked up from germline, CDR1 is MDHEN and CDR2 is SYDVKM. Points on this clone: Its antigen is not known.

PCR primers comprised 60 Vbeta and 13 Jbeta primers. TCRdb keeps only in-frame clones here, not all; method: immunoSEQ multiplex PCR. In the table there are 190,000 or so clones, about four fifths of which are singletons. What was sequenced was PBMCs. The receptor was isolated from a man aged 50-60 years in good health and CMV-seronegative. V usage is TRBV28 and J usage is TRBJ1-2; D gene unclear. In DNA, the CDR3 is TGTGCCAGCAGCGTAAACTATGGCTACACCTTC. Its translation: CASSVNYGYTF.